This entry features one T cell receptor beta chain sequence. What it binds is unknown. This specimen belongs to a study of graft-versus-host responses after intestinal transplantation. Study overall: All of the recipients had induction that used anti-thymocyte globulin, then tacrolimus and steroids for two to three years.

The CDR3 is 16 residues long. V dropped 4 bases and J dropped 3; count of bases not matched to a gene: 5. Germline V gene lookup returns CDR1 SGHVS and CDR2 FNYEAQ. General observations from the study: Early post-transplant declines in HvG were associated with peak levels of circulating GvH clones. Investigators detected GvH clones in recipient marrow, with some emerging earlier in ileum or blood. Across patients carrying graft-donor T cell macrochimerism, allografts held high graft-versus-host to host-versus-graft clonal ratios.

Measured with immunoSEQ multiplex PCR; TCRdb has only the in-frame clones, and not every one. The data hold 70,000 to 95,000 clones, with 80% to 95% observed a single time. This clonotype was sampled from a human donor who was the organ donor for an intestinal transplant. The chain joins TRBV7-6 to TRBJ2-3, with 12 bases aligning to TRBD2. Sequencing used unstimulated CD8+ T cells sorted from spleen or lymph node cells, obtained before transplant. In nucleotides, the CDR3 is TGTGCCAGCAGCTCGACTAGCGGGAGACGAACAGATACGCAGTATTTT. Protein: CASSSTSGRRTDTQYF.